This is a list of T cell receptor beta chains from one sample in a study of graft-versus-host responses after intestinal transplantation. Here immunoSEQ multiplex PCR was the method, and the copy in TCRdb shows in-frame clones only, minus some. The sample lists 85,000 to 130,000 clones, more than 85% occurring once. For these receptors, no antigen is known. The source was unstimulated CD4+ T cells sorted from spleen or lymph node cells, collected before intestinal transplant. These receptors were obtained from a human donor who received an intestinal transplant. Each CDR3 is given with its conserved first and last residue. A D gene is named only where the DNA matches it firmly. Clone size is given for some rows only: seen once, a few or many times, or a class if the clone is expanded.

D	size	V	J	DNA	CDR3
TRBD2	.	TRBV11-1	TRBJ2-5	TGTGCCAGCAGCCCCGGACTAGCCAGGAGGGAGACCCAGTACTTC	CASSPGLARRETQYF
TRBD1	.	TRBV5-4	TRBJ2-4	TGTGCCAGCAGTTCCGGGACAGGGGACATTCTAGCCAAAAACATTCAGTACTTC	CASSSGTGDILAKNIQYF
.	.	TRBV5-5	TRBJ2-7	TGTGCCAGCAGCGCAGGGTTCTACGAGCAGTACTTC	CASSAGFYEQYF
TRBD1	.	TRBV25-1	TRBJ1-6	TGTGCCAGCAGTGATTTGACAGGGGGAATCGATTCACCCCTCCACTTT	CASSDLTGGIDSPLHF
.	few	TRBV12-2	TRBJ2-1	TGTGCAAGTCGACGACTACCGGGGTCCTACAATGAGCAGTTCTTC	CASRRLPGSYNEQFF
.	.	TRBV27	TRBJ1-5	TGTGCCAGCAGTTTTTTTGGGGGGCGCTCGGTGGAGCCCCAGCATTTT	CASSFFGGRSVEPQHF
.	.	TRBV7-2	TRBJ2-1	TGTGCCAGCAGCTTCCAGCGGGATGAGCAGTTCTTC	CASSFQRDEQFF
TRBD1	.	TRBV19	TRBJ1-5	TGTGCCACAGACCCGGGACAGAATCAGCCCCAGCATTTT	CATDPGQNQPQHF
.	.	TRBV14	TRBJ1-1	TGTGCCAGCAGCCTAACACCGATGAACACTGAAGCTTTCTTT	CASSLTPMNTEAFF
.	once	TRBV7-9	TRBJ2-5	TGTGCCAGCAGCTCATCAGGGGTGGAGACCCAGTACTTC	CASSSSGVETQYF
.	.	TRBV7-9	TRBJ1-2	TGTGCCAGCAGCTCCAGGGACATCTATGGCTACACCTTC	CASSSRDIYGYTF
.	.	TRBV4-2	TRBJ2-3	TGTGCCAGCAGCCAAGAAATGGCGGGGAGCACAGATACGCAGTATTTT	CASSQEMAGSTDTQYF
TRBD2	.	TRBV5-1	TRBJ2-7	TGCGCCAGCAGCTTGTCGCGGGGGATCTCCTACGAGCAGTACTTC	CASSLSRGISYEQYF
.	.	TRBV19	TRBJ1-3	TGTGCCAGTAGTATCTGGAGCTCTGGAAACACCATATATTTT	CASSIWSSGNTIYF
TRBD1	.	TRBV30	TRBJ1-2	TGTGCCTGGAGAAGGACAGGACATAATGGCTACACCTTC	CAWRRTGHNGYTF
TRBD1	.	TRBV6-4	TRBJ1-2	TGTGCCAGCAGTGACAGGGGGCACGATGGCTACACCTTC	CASSDRGHDGYTF
.	.	TRBV6-6	TRBJ2-7	TGTGCCAGCAGTTACTCGGACACCTACGAGCAGTACTTC	CASSYSDTYEQYF